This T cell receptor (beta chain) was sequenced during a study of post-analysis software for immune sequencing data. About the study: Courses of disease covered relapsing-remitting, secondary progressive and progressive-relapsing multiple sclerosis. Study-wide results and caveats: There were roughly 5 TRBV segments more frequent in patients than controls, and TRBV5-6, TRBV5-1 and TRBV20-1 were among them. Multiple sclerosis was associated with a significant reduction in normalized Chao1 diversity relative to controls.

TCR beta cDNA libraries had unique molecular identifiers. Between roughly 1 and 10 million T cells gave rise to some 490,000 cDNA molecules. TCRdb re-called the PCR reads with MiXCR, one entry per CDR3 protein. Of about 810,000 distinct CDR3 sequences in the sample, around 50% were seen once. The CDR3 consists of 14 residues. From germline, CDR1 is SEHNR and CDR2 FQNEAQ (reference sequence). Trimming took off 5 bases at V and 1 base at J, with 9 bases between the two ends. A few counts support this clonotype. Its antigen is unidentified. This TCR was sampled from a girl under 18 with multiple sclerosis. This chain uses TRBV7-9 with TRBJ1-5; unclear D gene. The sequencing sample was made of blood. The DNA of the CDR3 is TGTGCCAGCAGCCCCGGCTTGAGCAATCAGCCCCAGCATTTT. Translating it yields CASSPGLSNQPQHF.